What follows are 27 T cell receptor beta chains derived from one specimen sequenced in a study of OX40 agonist ivuxolimab in advanced cancers. Produced via immunoSEQ multiplex PCR; TCRdb's table is partial and in-frame only. In the table there are about 37,000 clones, roughly 83% of which are singletons. The input for sequencing was CD4+ or CD8+ T cells sorted from blood, taken in a trial of the OX40 agonist ivuxolimab. The receptors stem from an adult with an advanced solid tumor such as melanoma, head and neck, liver or kidney cancer.

V usage is TRBV27 and J usage is TRBJ2-1; D unresolved. The CDR3 is made up of 12 amino acids. Germline lookup yields CDR1 MNHEY and CDR2 SMNVEV (reference sequence). The ends were cut back, 3 bases at V and 6 bases at J, with 6 bases in the middle. DNA of the CDR3: TGTGCCAGCAGTTTTCTGGGCAATGAGCAGTTCTTC. It translates to CASSFLGNEQFF.

This chain links TRBV9 with TRBJ1-4, with D uncertain. V shed 3 bases and J shed 5 bases, with 8 bases lying between them. The CDR3 has 13 residues. CDR1 is SGDLS and CDR2 is YYNGEE in the germline V gene. CDR3 nucleotides: TGTGCCAGCAGCGCCTCATCGAATGAAAAACTGTTTTTT. Its translation: CASSASSNEKLFF.

The J gene is TRBJ1-5, the V gene TRBV27, with 11 nucleotides matching TRBD1. Per germline, CDR1 MNHEY and CDR2 SMNVEV (reference sequence). The CDR3 consists of 17 residues. V was pared by 2 bases and J by 5 bases, with 8 bases of the junction left unmatched. The chain's CDR3 is CASSLGGGQGGDQPQHF. In nucleotides, the CDR3 is TGTGCCAGCAGTTTAGGGGGGGGACAGGGGGGGGATCAGCCCCAGCATTTT.

The chain employs TRBV27 and TRBJ2-7, with 8 bases lining up with TRBD2. The CDR3 is made up of 14 amino acids. Germline V lookup: CDR1 MNHEY, CDR2 SMNVEV (reference sequence). J was trimmed by 2 bases and V by 6 bases; bases with no gene match: 6. The CDR3 here is CASRGTSGTYEQYF. The CDR3 DNA is TGTGCCAGCAGAGGTACTAGCGGAACCTACGAGCAGTACTTC.

The V call is TRBV27, the J call TRBJ2-5; 7 bases are shared with TRBD1. Germline CDR1 is MNHEY and CDR2 is SMNVEV (reference sequence). This CDR3 contains 15 residues. Trimming took 5 bases from V and 3 from J; bases not matched to a gene: 9. CDR3 loop: CASSHRDRIKETQYF. The CDR3, as DNA: TGTGCCAGCAGTCACCGGGACAGAATTAAAGAGACCCAGTACTTC.

The CDR3 coding sequence is TGTGCCAGCACCCCGACAGGGATCAAGGAAGCTTTCTTT. Protein: CASTPTGIKEAFF. The gene calls are TRBV28 and TRBJ1-1; 7 bases align to TRBD1. This CDR3 has 13 amino acids. Germline assignment: CDR1 MDHEN and CDR2 SYDVKM. V gave up 7 bases and J gave up 8 bases; unmatched junction bases: 10. Together with reference TRBV28 and TRBJ1-1, the CDR3 gives the full variable domain: DVKVTQSSRYLVKRTGEKVFLECVQDMDHENMFWYRQDPGLGLRLIYFSYDVKMKEKGDIPEGYSVSREKKERFSLILESASTNQTSMYLCASTPTGIKEAFFGQGTRLTVV.

This rearrangement joins TRBV7-2 to TRBJ1-6, with 7 bases identical to TRBD1. V gave up 2 bases and J gave up 0 bases; unmatched junction bases: 1. CDR1 is SGHTA, CDR2 FQGNSA, per germline. The CDR3 length is 16 residues. This chain's CDR3 is CASSLRDSSYNSPLHF. The CDR3, as DNA: TGTGCCAGCAGCTTAAGGGACAGCTCCTATAATTCACCCCTCCACTTT.

The chain employs TRBV9 and TRBJ1-3; weak D call: TRBD1 (5 bases). The CDR3 contains 15 residues. Per germline, CDR1 SGDLS and CDR2 YYNGEE. V was pared by 0 bases and J by 1 base, with 8 bases between. The CDR3 DNA reads as TGTGCCAGCAGCGTAGGGTCAGGGTCTGGAAACACCATATATTTT. Protein sequence: CASSVGSGSGNTIYF. The full variable domain, with the rest looked up from reference TRBV9 and TRBJ1-3, is DSGVTQTPKHLITATGQRVTLRCSPRSGDLSVYWYQQSLDQGLQFLIQYYNGEERAKGNILERFSAQQFPDLHSELNLSSLELGDSALYFCASSVGSGSGNTIYFGEGSWLTVV.

The chain joins TRBV27 to TRBJ1-1; 10 bases match TRBD1. This CDR3 region has 14 residues. Trimming removed 7 bases from V and 1 base from J; junction bases left unmatched: 3. CDR1 and CDR2 (germline): MNHEY, SMNVEV (reference sequence). For the CDR3, the DNA is TGTGCCAGCACCCGACAGGGGGCGAACACTGAAGCTTTCTTT. The encoded protein is CASTRQGANTEAFF.

The chain couples TRBV15 to TRBJ2-7; perhaps TRBD2 as D (5 bases). Germline V gives CDR1 LNHNV, CDR2 YYDKDF (reference sequence). The CDR3 covers 15 residues. Trimming removed 5 bases at V and 3 bases at J, with 17 bases between. The CDR3 nucleotides are TGTGCCACCAGCGGTCGTTTAGGGAGCCACTACGAGCAGTACTTC. Encoded protein: CATSGRLGSHYEQYF.

J is TRBJ1-2 and V is TRBV6-1, with D perhaps TRBD1 (6 bases). The CDR3 contains 16 residues. The germline V and J ends were trimmed by 2 bases and 4 bases, with 17 bases remaining between them. Germline-derived CDR1 and CDR2 are MNHNS and SASEGT. CDR3 bases: TGTGCCAGCAGTGAATTCGACAGGACCCCTTCCTATGGCTACACCTTC. It translates to CASSEFDRTPSYGYTF.

CDR3 residues: CASTPPEIYEQYF. CDR3 bases: TGTGCCAGCACCCCCCCAGAGATCTACGAGCAGTACTTC. The rearrangement joins TRBV5-8 to TRBJ2-7; D unresolved. This CDR3 comprises 13 residues. V lost 6 bases and J lost 3, with 13 bases in between. Per the germline V gene, CDR1 is SGHTS and CDR2 is YDEGEE. Using reference TRBV5-8 and TRBJ2-7 for the parts outside the CDR3, the full variable domain is EAGVTQSPTHLIKTRGQQATLRCSPISGHTSVYWYQQALGLGLQFLLWYDEGEERNRGNFPPRFSGRQFPNYSSELNVNALELEDSALYLCASTPPEIYEQYFGPGTRLTVT.

V usage is TRBV9 and J usage is TRBJ2-7, with D perhaps TRBD1 (7 bases). CDR1 SGDLS and CDR2 YYNGEE come from the germline V gene. The CDR3 is made up of 16 amino acids. V was cut by 4 bases and J by 4 bases, with 21 bases left in between. Written as DNA, the CDR3 is TGTGCCAGCAGCTTAGCGACTTCCCCAGGGGGGTACGAGCAGTACTTC. Amino acid sequence: CASSLATSPGGYEQYF.

The chain combines TRBV4-1 with TRBJ2-7; possibly TRBD1 for D (6 bases). The V end was cut by 0 bases, the J end by 2 bases, with 8 bases between. Germline V gene data show CDR1 as MGHRA and CDR2 as YSYEKL. The length of the CDR3 is 14 residues. The CDR3 coding sequence is TGCGCCAGCAGCCAAGAAGGGGGAACCTACGAGCAGTACTTC. Translated: CASSQEGGTYEQYF.

The V and J genes are TRBV5-4 and TRBJ2-1; D remains unclear. V gave up 4 bases and J gave up 5 bases, with 7 bases separating them. This CDR3 is built from 12 residues. The V gene's germline CDR1 is SGHNT and CDR2 YYREEE (reference sequence). The CDR3 is CASSNSHNEQFF. The CDR3 nucleotides are TGTGCCAGCAGCAACAGCCACAATGAGCAGTTCTTC.

This sequence joins TRBV6-1 and TRBJ2-7; D ambiguous. Germline V gene sequence: CDR1 MNHNS, CDR2 SASEGT. The CDR3 consists of 15 residues. Trimming left V 5 bases short and J 2 bases short, with 16 bases between. As DNA, the CDR3 is TGTGCCAGCAGTCCCTCGAATCAAGGGACCTACGAGCAGTACTTC. Its translation: CASSPSNQGTYEQYF.

The chain employs TRBV21-1 and TRBJ2-6; TRBD2 reflects the table's D call only, with no check against the DNA. TRBV21-1 is a pseudogene segment. CDR3 size: 17 residues. The CDR3 DNA follows: TGTGCCAGCAGGATTGAACTACAACAAAGTCGGGCCAACGTCCTGACTTTC. Protein: CASRIELQQSRANVLTF.

CDR3 sequence (DNA): TGTGCCAGCAGTTACGGGACTAGCGGGAGGGTCACAGATACGCAGTATTTT. It specifies CASSYGTSGRVTDTQYF. The chain uses TRBV6-7 and TRBJ2-3; 16 nucleotides line up with TRBD2. TRBV6-7 falls under the ORF class, with uncertain function. The CDR3 contains 17 residues. Trimming at V came to 2 bases and at J to 2 bases, leaving 1 base not matched to a gene.

The sample holds one count of this clone. This chain joins TRBV4-1 and TRBJ2-1, with TRBD2 matching over 8 bases. This CDR3 is built from 15 residues. V shed 0 bases and J 3 bases; nucleotides not matched to a gene: 1. The germline gives CDR1 MGHRA, CDR2 YSYEKL. The CDR3: CASSQDAGGYNEQFF. The CDR3 nucleotides read TGCGCCAGCAGCCAAGATGCGGGGGGCTACAATGAGCAGTTCTTC.

The CDR3 coding sequence is TGTGCCAGTAGTATAGATCAACTTTCTCTAGAGAACACTGAAGCTTTCTTT. Protein product: CASSIDQLSLENTEAFF. The chain carries TRBV19 and TRBJ1-1; D ambiguous. The V gene's germline CDR1 is LNHDA and CDR2 SQIVND (reference sequence). This CDR3 spans 17 amino acids. V shed 0 bases and J shed 1 base, with 15 bases lying between them.

The CDR3 loop is CASSPISSGRNYEQYF. The CDR3, as DNA: TGTGCCAGCAGTCCTATTTCCAGCGGGAGAAACTACGAGCAGTACTTC. The genes are TRBV27 and TRBJ2-7; 8 bases are a match to TRBD2. CDR3 length equals 16 residues. Germline CDR1 MNHEY, CDR2 SMNVEV (reference sequence). V dropped 5 bases and J dropped 3; count of bases not matched to a gene: 12.

V and J are TRBV2 and TRBJ2-1; TRBD1 agrees at 8 bases. Germline lookup yields CDR1 SNHLY and CDR2 FYNNEI. V was pared by 6 bases and J by 0 bases, with 4 bases of the junction left unmatched. This CDR3 region has 15 residues. The CDR3: CASSGTGGSYNEQFF. Here the CDR3 DNA reads TGTGCCAGCAGCGGGACAGGAGGCTCCTACAATGAGCAGTTCTTC.

This rearrangement joins TRBV7-9 to TRBJ2-1; 10 nucleotides align to TRBD2. V shed 4 bases and J 2 bases; nucleotides not matched to a gene: 5. The CDR3 is 16 amino acids. Germline CDR1 reads SEHNR; CDR2 reads FQNEAQ (reference sequence). DNA for the CDR3: TGTGCCAGCAGCTCGGTAGCGGGAGGAACCTACAATGAGCAGTTCTTC. Protein sequence: CASSSVAGGTYNEQFF.

J is TRBJ2-7 and V is TRBV14; D uncertain. Trimming took 0 bases from V and 5 from J, leaving 11 bases between them. Looked up from germline, CDR1 is SGHDN and CDR2 is FVKESK. This CDR3 comprises 14 residues. CDR3 loop: CASSQDSSFDEQYF. The CDR3 DNA reads TGTGCCAGCAGCCAAGATTCCTCCTTTGACGAGCAGTACTTC.

This CDR3 is CASSQDVEAGSNQPQHF. The CDR3 region has the DNA TGCGCCAGCAGCCAAGATGTCGAGGCGGGGAGCAATCAGCCCCAGCATTTT. The chain joins TRBV4-1 to TRBJ1-5, with D unclear. Between the trimmed V and J ends, which lost 0 bases and 1 base, there was a span of 13 bases. CDR3 length: 17 residues. CDR1 is MGHRA, CDR2 YSYEKL, per germline.

The chain uses TRBV6-4 and TRBJ2-1; D is unresolved. Germline values: CDR1 MRHNA, CDR2 SNTAGT. The CDR3 runs to 15 residues. Deletions cut 6 bases from V and 3 bases from J, with 15 bases between. This CDR3 is CASSDGLADYNEQFF. The CDR3 DNA reads TGTGCCAGCAGCGATGGATTGGCGGACTACAATGAGCAGTTCTTC.

This rearrangement joins TRBV7-9 to TRBJ2-1, with TRBD1 matching 7 bases. CDR1 SEHNR and CDR2 FQNEAQ come from the germline V gene (reference sequence). V dropped 8 bases and J dropped 5; count of bases not matched to a gene: 15. CDR3 length: 16 amino acids. The DNA of the CDR3 is TGTGCCAGCCGTCTCCGCCGGGACAGCGAGAACAATGAGCAGTTCTTC. Translation: CASRLRRDSENNEQFF.